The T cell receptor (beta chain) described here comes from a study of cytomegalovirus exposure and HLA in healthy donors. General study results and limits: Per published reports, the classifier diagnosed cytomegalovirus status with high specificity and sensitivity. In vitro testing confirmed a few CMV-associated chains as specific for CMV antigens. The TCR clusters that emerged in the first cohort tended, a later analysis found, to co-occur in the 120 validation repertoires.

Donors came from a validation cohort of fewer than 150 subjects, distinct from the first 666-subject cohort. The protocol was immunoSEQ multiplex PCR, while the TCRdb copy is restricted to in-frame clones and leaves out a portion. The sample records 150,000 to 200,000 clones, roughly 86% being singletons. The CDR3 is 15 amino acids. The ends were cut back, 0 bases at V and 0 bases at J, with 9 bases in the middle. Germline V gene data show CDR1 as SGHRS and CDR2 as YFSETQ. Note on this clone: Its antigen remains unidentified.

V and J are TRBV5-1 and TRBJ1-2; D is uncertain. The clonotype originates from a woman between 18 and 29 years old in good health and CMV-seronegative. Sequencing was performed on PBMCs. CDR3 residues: CASSLGSPANYGYTF. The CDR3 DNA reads TGCGCCAGCAGCTTGGGCTCTCCAGCTAACTATGGCTACACCTTC.